The rows below give T cell receptor beta chains drawn from one sample of a study of naive and memory T cell subsets. TCRdb re-called the 5' RACE reads with MiXCR, one entry per CDR3 protein. The sample consists of 55,000 to 70,000 distinct CDR3 sequences, over 6% of them appearing once. Every receptor here comes from a female donor in good health. Each CDR3 is given with its conserved first and last residue. D genes are given only for firm matches. Size tells how often a clone was seen (once, few, many) or the class of an expanded clone, and some rows leave it out.

TRBV7-8	many	-	TRBJ2-7	TGTGCCAGCAGCCCTTGGGGGAGCTCCTACGAGCAGTACTTC	CASSPWGSSYEQYF
TRBV5-1	many	-	TRBJ1-2	TGCGCCAGCAGCTTGGAATATGGCTACACCTTC	CASSLEYGYTF
TRBV5-1	-	TRBD2	TRBJ2-5	TGCGCCAGCAGACGGGGACTAGCGGGGGGCCGAGAGACCCAGTACTTC	CASRRGLAGGRETQYF
TRBV29-1	many	-	TRBJ2-5	TGCAGCGTTGAATGGCCCGGGCAAGAGACCCAGTACTTC	CSVEWPGQETQYF
TRBV4-3	many	-	TRBJ2-7	TGCGCCAGCAGCCAGTCCCCCCTCAGCCTCTACGAGCAGTACTTC	CASSQSPLSLYEQYF
TRBV27	many	-	TRBJ1-5	TGTGCCAGCATTACCCCGCCAGCCCAGCATTTT	CASITPPAQHF
TRBV5-1	many	-	TRBJ1-2	TGCGCCAGCAGCTTGGTGGCCGGACAGAACCCATATGGCTACACCTTC	CASSLVAGQNPYGYTF
TRBV10-3	few	-	TRBJ2-7	TGTGCCATCAGTGAGGTGCAGGGCTACGAGCAGTACTTC	CAISEVQGYEQYF
TRBV5-5	-	TRBD1	TRBJ2-3	TGTGCCAGCAGCGGTGAACAACAGGGGCACACATATACGCAGTATTTT	CASSGEQQGHTYTQYF
TRBV19	-	-	TRBJ1-5	TGTGCCAGTAGTATAGAATCGGACAACCTTCATCAGCCCCAGCATTTT	CASSIESDNLHQPQHF
TRBV10-3	many	TRBD1	TRBJ2-1	TGTGCCATCAGTGGGACAGGTACAATTCCCAATGAGCAGTTCTTC	CAISGTGTIPNEQFF
TRBV2	few	-	TRBJ2-4	TGTGCCAGCAATGGGGGGCTGGACATTCAGTACTTC	CASNGGLDIQYF
TRBV4-1	many	-	TRBJ1-5	TGCGCCAGCACTAAAAGGTACGGGGGCAATCAGCCCCAGCATTTT	CASTKRYGGNQPQHF
TRBV6-5	many	-	TRBJ2-3	TGTGCCAGCAGGGGGCCAACAGATACGCAGTATTTT	CASRGPTDTQYF
TRBV27	-	TRBD2	TRBJ2-7	TGTGCCAGCAGTTTCGGGGGGGAGGTCTACGAGCAGTACTTC	CASSFGGEVYEQYF
TRBV2	few	TRBD1	TRBJ2-1	TGTGCCAGCAGCGGGACGGCCGATGTTGACAGGGTCGACAATGAGCAGTTCTTC	CASSGTADVDRVDNEQFF
TRBV7-2	many	TRBD2	TRBJ2-6	TGTGCCAGCAGTTCCGGGGGGGCTGGGGCCAACGTCCTGACTTTC	CASSSGGAGANVLTF
TRBV4-3	-	-	TRBJ1-4	TGCGCCAGCAGCCAAGACTTGAGGGGGGGCCCTCGTCTCGAAAAACTGTTTTTT	CASSQDLRGGPRLEKLFF
TRBV6-2/TRBV6-3	many	TRBD1	TRBJ2-6	TGTGCCAGCCGACAGGGGAGCTCTGGGGCCAACGTCCTGACTTTC	CASRQGSSGANVLTF
TRBV12-3/TRBV12-4	many	TRBD2	TRBJ2-1	TGTGCCAGCAGCCGAAGGGCTAGCGGAGGATACAATGAGCAGTTCTTC	CASSRRASGGYNEQFF
TRBV20-1	many	TRBD2	TRBJ2-3	TGCAGTGCTTCACGGGGGGGCCAACACTATGATACGCAGTATTTT	CSASRGGQHYDTQYF
TRBV6-5	-	-	TRBJ2-3	TGTGCCAGCAGTTACGTAGGAGATACGCAGTATTTT	CASSYVGDTQYF
TRBV9	many	TRBD1	TRBJ2-1	TGTGCCAGCAGCCCATACCCAGGGGGCGAATCCTACAATGAGCAGTTCTTC	CASSPYPGGESYNEQFF
TRBV12-3/TRBV12-4	many	-	TRBJ2-7	TGTGCCAGCAGTCGTACGGAAGCCGAGCAGTACTTC	CASSRTEAEQYF
TRBV6-6	many	-	TRBJ1-1	TGTGCCAGCAGGGGGGCCACTGAAGCTTTCTTT	CASRGATEAFF
TRBV9	few	-	TRBJ2-7	TGTGCCAGCAGCGTAGACGTGGGGGGTAGATTGGAGGAGCAGTACTTC	CASSVDVGGRLEEQYF
TRBV12-3/TRBV12-4	-	-	TRBJ1-4	TGTGCCAGCAGCCCGAGGGGGACTTATAATGAAAAACTGTTTTTT	CASSPRGTYNEKLFF
TRBV20-1	few	TRBD2	TRBJ2-7	TGCAGTGCTTGGCGGGGGAGCTCCTACGAGCAGTACTTC	CSAWRGSSYEQYF
TRBV6-2/TRBV6-3	few	TRBD1	TRBJ1-5	TGTGCCAGCAGGGACAGGGTCAAGGAGCCCCAGCATTTT	CASRDRVKEPQHF
TRBV6-5	many	TRBD1	TRBJ1-2	TGTGCCAGCAGTTACCGTCACAGGGGGCCAGTCTCTGGCTACACCTTC	CASSYRHRGPVSGYTF
TRBV6-2/TRBV6-3	many	-	TRBJ2-5	TGTGCCAGCACCCAAGATCGAGTCCCCCGGGGAGAGACCCAGTACTTC	CASTQDRVPRGETQYF
TRBV4-3	many	-	TRBJ1-2	TGCGCCAGCAGCCAAGATTTATTCGGGGGGGCAGGAGGCTACACCTTC	CASSQDLFGGAGGYTF
TRBV9	many	-	TRBJ1-3	TGTGCCAGCAGCGTACGGACCTCTGGAAACACCATATATTTT	CASSVRTSGNTIYF
TRBV21-1	many	-	TRBJ1-2	TGTGCCAGCAGCAAAGCGGGCAGGGCCCTATATGGCTACACCTTC	CASSKAGRALYGYTF
TRBV28	many	-	TRBJ1-2	TGTGCCAGCAGTTTTAATGATTATGGCTACACCTTC	CASSFNDYGYTF
TRBV20-1	-	-	TRBJ2-2	TGCAGTGCTACACGGGGTGGTTCGGACACCGGGGAGCTGTTTTTT	CSATRGGSDTGELFF
TRBV19	few	TRBD1	TRBJ1-1	TGTGCCAGTAGTGCCCGTAAAACAGGGGACACTGAAGCTTTCTTT	CASSARKTGDTEAFF
TRBV6-2/TRBV6-3	few	-	TRBJ2-4	TGTGCCAGCAGAGTTAGCGGTCAACTAGCCAAAAACATTCAGTACTTC	CASRVSGQLAKNIQYF